Each of the 24 T cell receptor beta chains below was sequenced from the same sample in a study of cytomegalovirus exposure and HLA in healthy donors. Method: immunoSEQ multiplex PCR; TCRdb's copy keeps in-frame clones and lacks some. The sample shows 100,000 to 150,000 clones, roughly nine tenths of them seen only once. Sequencing input: PBMCs. The receptors were sampled from a woman between 18 and 29 years old in good health and CMV-seronegative.

This clone was recorded once. The chain recombines TRBV7-6 with TRBJ2-7, with TRBD2 matching 14 bases. The CDR3 loop spans 16 amino acids. CDR1 is SGHVS, CDR2 FNYEAQ, per germline. Germline trimming cut 5 bases from V and 5 bases from J; bases unmatched to any gene: 8. CDR3 protein: CASSQRGTSGGNEQYF. The CDR3, as DNA: TGTGCCAGCAGCCAACGAGGGACTAGCGGGGGCAACGAGCAGTACTTC.

In nucleotides, the CDR3 is TGTGCCAGTGCAGGGGCCGCATATAGCAATCAGCCCCAGCATTTT. Its protein is CASAGAAYSNQPQHF. The rearrangement links TRBV19 to TRBJ1-5, with TRBD1 as a possible D gene (6 bases). Trimming pared 8 bases from V and 0 bases from J, leaving 14 bases between. CDR1 and CDR2 (germline): LNHDA, SQIVND (reference sequence). The CDR3 has 15 amino acids.

The chain joins TRBV2 to TRBJ1-6, with D perhaps TRBD1 (5 bases). CDR1 is SNHLY and CDR2 is FYNNEI in the germline V gene. With 5 bases removed from V and 0 bases from J, the gap between germline ends came to 11 bases. This CDR3 comprises 16 residues. The CDR3 DNA is TGTGCCAGCAGTCAGGGCCCGAGCTCCTATAATTCACCCCTCCACTTT. This codes for CASSQGPSSYNSPLHF.

The chain uses TRBV14 and TRBJ1-3, with D perhaps matching TRBD1 (6 bases). The CDR3 spans 16 residues. Per germline, CDR1 SGHDN and CDR2 FVKESK. With 4 bases removed from V and 0 bases from J, the gap between germline ends came to 13 bases. CDR3 nucleotide sequence: TGTGCCAGCAGCCCGAGACCGGGACACTCTGGAAACACCATATATTTT. Translation gives CASSPRPGHSGNTIYF.

The chain links TRBV10-1 to TRBJ2-3; D might be TRBD2 (5 bases). There are 15 residues in the CDR3. Germline V lookup: CDR1 WNHNN, CDR2 SYGVQD (reference sequence). The V end was cut by 0 bases, the J end by 7 bases, with 14 bases between. In DNA form, the CDR3 reads TGCGCCAGCAGTGAGTCCCCCTCGACGGGATATACGCAGTATTTT. This gives the protein CASSESPSTGYTQYF.

A single count supports this clone. V usage is TRBV5-1 and J usage is TRBJ2-7; 7 nucleotides agree with TRBD2. Germline CDR1 reads SGHRS; CDR2 reads YFSETQ. V gave up 1 base and J gave up 3 bases; unmatched junction bases: 4. This CDR3 has 14 residues. This CDR3 reads CASSLNGEGYEQYF. As DNA, the CDR3 is TGCGCCAGCAGCTTGAATGGGGAGGGCTACGAGCAGTACTTC.

This clone was seen once. The rearrangement joins TRBV7-9 to TRBJ1-1; D uncertain. Germline-derived CDR1 and CDR2 are SEHNR and FQNEAQ (reference sequence). This CDR3 has 14 residues. The V end lost 8 bases, the J end lost 10 bases, and 23 bases lay between the germline ends. The CDR3 DNA follows: TGTGCCAGCCCAATTCCGGGAGGCGAGGTTGGAGCTTTCTTT. Translating gives CASPIPGGEVGAFF.

The chain joins TRBV4-1 to TRBJ1-1, with D tentatively TRBD1 (6 bases). V was trimmed by 4 bases and J by 0 bases, leaving 18 bases between them. CDR3 length equals 17 residues. Looked up from germline, CDR1 is MGHRA and CDR2 is YSYEKL. CDR3: CASSRGGARSMNTEAFF. The DNA for the CDR3 is TGCGCCAGCAGCCGAGGGGGGGCGCGGTCGATGAACACTGAAGCTTTCTTT.

The chain joins TRBV11-2 to TRBJ2-2, with 8 nucleotides matching TRBD2. Looked up from germline, CDR1 is SGHAT and CDR2 is FQNNGV. V dropped 11 bases and J dropped 3; count of bases not matched to a gene: 5. There are 13 residues in the CDR3. The CDR3 loop reads CASLGGDTGELFF. The DNA for the CDR3 is TGTGCCTCTCTCGGGGGGGACACCGGGGAGCTGTTTTTT.

J is TRBJ1-5 and V is TRBV28; no definite D call. CDR1 is MDHEN and CDR2 is SYDVKM in the germline V gene. V was clipped by 6 bases and J by 9 bases, with 18 bases between them. The CDR3 spans 14 residues. The CDR3 protein is CASRSTEYIGPQHF. The CDR3 DNA reads as TGTGCCAGCAGGTCAACAGAGTACATAGGGCCCCAGCATTTT.

The chain uses TRBV6-5 and TRBJ1-2; D remains unclear. This CDR3 comprises 11 residues. Per germline, CDR1 MNHEY and CDR2 SVGAGI. Trimming removed 4 bases at V and 8 bases at J, with 8 bases between. This CDR3 reads CASSLGGGYTF. The CDR3 region has the DNA TGTGCCAGCAGTTTAGGCGGGGGCTACACCTTC.

This clone was found once. The chain's CDR3 is CGSQRNTEAFF. As DNA, the CDR3 is TGCGGATCACAGAGGAACACTGAAGCTTTCTTT. V gene TRBV29-1 combines with J gene TRBJ1-1; D is ambiguous. The CDR3 extends over 11 amino acids. The germline V gene has CDR1 SQVTM and CDR2 ANQGSEA.

This sequence joins TRBV21-1 and TRBJ1-1. TRBV21-1 is flagged as a pseudogene. This CDR3 is 19 amino acids long. CDR3 loop: CASSKASLGLGEVNTEAFF. CDR3 DNA sequence: TGTGCCAGCAGCAAAGCGTCGTTGGGTCTCGGGGAGGTGAACACTGAAGCTTTCTTT.

The chain is built from TRBV5-1 and TRBJ2-2; D gene uncertain. Trimming took off 0 bases at V and 4 bases at J, with 13 bases between the two ends. Per the germline V gene, CDR1 is SGHRS and CDR2 is YFSETQ. The CDR3 runs to 16 residues. The CDR3 spells CASSLERPISTGELFF. The CDR3 region has the DNA TGCGCCAGCAGCTTGGAGCGCCCGATCTCCACCGGGGAGCTGTTTTTT.

This chain uses TRBV5-6 with TRBJ2-1; maybe TRBD1 (6 bases). With 2 bases removed from V and 7 bases from J, the gap between germline ends came to 10 bases. The CDR3 runs to 13 residues. CDR1 is SGHDT, CDR2 YYEEEE, per germline. The CDR3 sequence is CASSFQGQNEQFF. The DNA of the CDR3 is TGTGCCAGCAGCTTCCAGGGGCAAAATGAGCAGTTCTTC.

The chain is built from TRBV6-5 and TRBJ1-1, with D uncertain. CDR3 length: 15 amino acids. V was cut by 5 bases and J by 0 bases, with 13 bases left in between. The germline V gene has CDR1 MNHEY and CDR2 SVGAGI. As DNA, the CDR3 is TGTGCCAGCAGTCGAGAGCCGGGGATGAACACTGAAGCTTTCTTT. As protein: CASSREPGMNTEAFF.

The chain employs TRBV4-1 and TRBJ2-7, with a possible D match to TRBD1 (6 bases). CDR1 MGHRA and CDR2 YSYEKL come from the germline V gene. Trimming shortened V by 0 bases and J by 6 bases, and 15 bases separated the two germline ends. The CDR3 consists of 15 residues. CDR3 residues: CASSQDIRTDSEQYF. The CDR3 DNA reads as TGCGCCAGCAGCCAAGACATAAGGACAGACAGCGAGCAGTACTTC.

The CDR3 DNA reads as TGTGCCAGCAGCTCCGGGTATAGAGCTTTCTTT. Translating gives CASSSGYRAFF. The chain joins TRBV13 to TRBJ1-1; no reliable D call. Germline values: CDR1 PRHDT, CDR2 FYEKMQ (reference sequence). With 4 bases removed from V and 10 bases from J, the gap between germline ends came to 10 bases. The CDR3 spans 11 residues.

This clone was seen a few times. The gene calls are TRBV27 and TRBJ1-2; D unresolved. Between the trimmed V and J ends, which lost 6 bases and 8 bases, there was a span of 10 bases. The CDR3 loop spans 11 amino acids. The germline V gene has CDR1 MNHEY and CDR2 SMNVEV (reference sequence). CDR3 bases: TGTGCCAGCAGGGAGGGTAACGGCTACACCTTC. This gives the protein CASREGNGYTF.

This chain links TRBV2 with TRBJ2-1, with 12 bases lining up with TRBD2. The germline gives CDR1 SNHLY, CDR2 FYNNEI. Trimming cost V 2 bases and J 4 bases; bases outside gene matches: 12. The CDR3 totals 19 residues. The CDR3 sequence: CASSEFVGTSGPTYNEQFF. The DNA for the CDR3 is TGTGCCAGCAGTGAATTTGTCGGGACTAGCGGGCCCACTTACAATGAGCAGTTCTTC.

The rearrangement links TRBV5-1 to TRBJ1-2, with 10 bases identical to TRBD1. Germline trimming cut 1 base from V and 4 bases from J; bases unmatched to any gene: 16. This CDR3 has 19 residues. CDR1 and CDR2 from the germline V gene are SGHRS and YFSETQ. CDR3 residues: CASSLFFRFEGQGSYGYTF. For the CDR3, the DNA is TGCGCCAGCAGCTTGTTTTTTAGGTTCGAGGGACAGGGGAGCTATGGCTACACCTTC.

The chain uses TRBV5-1 and TRBJ2-5, with D perhaps matching TRBD1 (6 bases). Trimming took 0 bases from V and 1 from J, leaving 10 bases between them. CDR1 is SGHRS, CDR2 YFSETQ, per germline. The CDR3 length is 15 residues. Written as DNA, the CDR3 is TGCGCCAGCAGCTTGGACGGACAGTTCCAAGAGACCCAGTACTTC. Its translation: CASSLDGQFQETQYF.

The rearrangement links TRBV19 to TRBJ1-2, with D tentatively TRBD1 (6 bases). The germline gives CDR1 LNHDA, CDR2 SQIVND (reference sequence). This CDR3 contains 13 residues. V dropped 0 bases and J dropped 8 bases, with 10 bases sitting between them. The CDR3 DNA reads as TGTGCCAGTAGTATAGATCTCAGGGGCGGCTACACCTTC. Protein product: CASSIDLRGGYTF.

The rearrangement joins TRBV6-5 to TRBJ1-1; TRBD1 is a possible D gene (6 bases). The ends were cut back, 5 bases at V and 6 bases at J, with 13 bases in the middle. The germline CDR1 and CDR2 sequences are MNHEY and SVGAGI. The CDR3 sequence is 13 residues long. CDR3 bases: TGTGCCAGCAGTAAGGGGGTAGTGGCTGAAGCTTTCTTT. This encodes CASSKGVVAEAFF.